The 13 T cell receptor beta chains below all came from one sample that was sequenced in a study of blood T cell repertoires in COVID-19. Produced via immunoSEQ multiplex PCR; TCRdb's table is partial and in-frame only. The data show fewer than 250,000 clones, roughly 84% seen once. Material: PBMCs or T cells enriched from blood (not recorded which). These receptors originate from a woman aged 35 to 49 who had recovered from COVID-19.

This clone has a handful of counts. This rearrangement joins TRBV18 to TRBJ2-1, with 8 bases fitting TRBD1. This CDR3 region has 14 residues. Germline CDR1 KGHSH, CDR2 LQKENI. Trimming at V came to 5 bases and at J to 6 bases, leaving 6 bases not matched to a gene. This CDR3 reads CASSSDRGANEQFF. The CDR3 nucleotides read TGTGCCAGCTCATCTGACAGGGGTGCCAATGAGCAGTTCTTC.

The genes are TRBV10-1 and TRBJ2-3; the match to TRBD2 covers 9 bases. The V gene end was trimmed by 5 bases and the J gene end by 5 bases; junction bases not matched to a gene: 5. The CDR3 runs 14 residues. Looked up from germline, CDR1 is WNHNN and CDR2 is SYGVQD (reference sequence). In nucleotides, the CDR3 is TGCGCCAGCAGTATAGCGGGAGTCGAAGATACGCAGTATTTT. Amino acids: CASSIAGVEDTQYF.

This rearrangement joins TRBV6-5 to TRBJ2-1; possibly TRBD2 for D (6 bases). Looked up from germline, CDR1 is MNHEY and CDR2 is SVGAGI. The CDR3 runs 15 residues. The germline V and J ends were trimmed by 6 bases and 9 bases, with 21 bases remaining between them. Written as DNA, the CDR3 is TGTGCCAGCAGCTCTCGGGACTCCGGGAGTGCTGAGCAGTTCTTC. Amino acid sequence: CASSSRDSGSAEQFF.

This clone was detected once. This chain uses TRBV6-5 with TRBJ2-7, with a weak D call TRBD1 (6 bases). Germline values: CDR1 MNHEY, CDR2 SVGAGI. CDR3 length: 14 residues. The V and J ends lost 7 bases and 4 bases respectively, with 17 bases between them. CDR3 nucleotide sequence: TGTGCCAGCATGAGGGAACAGGGTCCATACGAGCAGTACGTC. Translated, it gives CASMREQGPYEQYV.

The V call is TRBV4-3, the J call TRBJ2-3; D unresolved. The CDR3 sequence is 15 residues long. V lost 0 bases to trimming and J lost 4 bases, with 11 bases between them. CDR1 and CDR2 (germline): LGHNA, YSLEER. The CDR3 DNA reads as TGCGCCAGCAGCCAAGAGCCTCTGGCGGCAGATACGCAGTATTTT. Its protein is CASSQEPLAADTQYF.

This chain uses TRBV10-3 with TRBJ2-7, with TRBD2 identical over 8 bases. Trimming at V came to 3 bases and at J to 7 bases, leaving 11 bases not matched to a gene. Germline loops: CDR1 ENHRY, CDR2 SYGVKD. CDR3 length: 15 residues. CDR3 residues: CAISDKSGSTREQYV. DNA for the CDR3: TGTGCCATCAGTGATAAGAGCGGGAGCACCAGGGAGCAGTACGTC.

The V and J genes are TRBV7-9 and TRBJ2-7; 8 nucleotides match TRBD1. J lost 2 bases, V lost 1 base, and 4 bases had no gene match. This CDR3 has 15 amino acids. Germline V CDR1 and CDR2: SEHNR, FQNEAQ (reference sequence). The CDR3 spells CASSLVGRGPYEQYF. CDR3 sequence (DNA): TGTGCCAGCAGCTTAGTGGGCAGGGGGCCCTACGAGCAGTACTTC.

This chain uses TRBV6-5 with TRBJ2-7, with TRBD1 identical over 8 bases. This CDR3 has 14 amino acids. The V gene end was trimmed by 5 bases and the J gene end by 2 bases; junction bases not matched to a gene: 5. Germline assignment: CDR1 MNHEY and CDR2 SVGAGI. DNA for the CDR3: TGTGCCAGCAGTAGACAGGGGCCAACCTACGAGCAGTACGTC. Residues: CASSRQGPTYEQYV.

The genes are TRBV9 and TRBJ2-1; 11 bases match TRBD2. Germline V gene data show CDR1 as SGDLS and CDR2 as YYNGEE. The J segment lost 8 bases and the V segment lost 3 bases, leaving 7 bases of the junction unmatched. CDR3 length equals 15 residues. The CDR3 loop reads CASSGTSGSSDEQFF. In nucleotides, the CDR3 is TGTGCCAGCAGCGGCACTAGCGGGAGCAGCGATGAGCAGTTCTTC.

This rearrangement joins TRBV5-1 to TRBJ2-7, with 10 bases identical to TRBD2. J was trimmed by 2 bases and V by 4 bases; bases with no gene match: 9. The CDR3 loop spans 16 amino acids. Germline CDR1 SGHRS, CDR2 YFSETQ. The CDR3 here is CASSPTLAGLAYEQYF. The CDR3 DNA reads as TGCGCCAGCAGCCCAACACTAGCGGGACTAGCCTACGAGCAGTACTTC. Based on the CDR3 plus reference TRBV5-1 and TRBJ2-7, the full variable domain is KAGVTQTPRYLIKTRGQQVTLSCSPISGHRSVSWYQQTPGQGLQFLFEYFSETQRNKGNFPGRFSGRQFSNSRSEMNVSTLELGDSALYLCASSPTLAGLAYEQYFGPGTRLTVT.

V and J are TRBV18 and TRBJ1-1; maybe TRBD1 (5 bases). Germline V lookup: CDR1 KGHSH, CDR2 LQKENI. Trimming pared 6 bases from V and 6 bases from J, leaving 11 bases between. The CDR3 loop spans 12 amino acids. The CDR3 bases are TGTGCCAGCTCTACGGGGGGTGCTGAAGCTTTCTTT. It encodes CASSTGGAEAFF.

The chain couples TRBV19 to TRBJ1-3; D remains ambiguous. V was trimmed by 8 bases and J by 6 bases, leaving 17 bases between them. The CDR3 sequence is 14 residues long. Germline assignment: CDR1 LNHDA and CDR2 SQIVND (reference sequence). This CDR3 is CASVDGSHLNTIYF. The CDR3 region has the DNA TGTGCCAGTGTCGACGGGAGCCACCTAAACACCATATATTTT.

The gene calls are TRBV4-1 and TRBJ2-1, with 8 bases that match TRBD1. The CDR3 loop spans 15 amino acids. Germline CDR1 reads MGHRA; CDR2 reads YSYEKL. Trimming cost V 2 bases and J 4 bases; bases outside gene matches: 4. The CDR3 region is CASSQIQGAYNEQFF. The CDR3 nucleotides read TGCGCCAGCAGCCAAATCCAGGGGGCATACAATGAGCAGTTCTTC.